The next 29 T cell receptor beta chains were all read from a single sample in a study of cytomegalovirus exposure and HLA in healthy donors. Primers for the PCR totalled 60 Vbeta and 13 Jbeta. Sequencing used immunoSEQ multiplex PCR; TCRdb keeps in-frame clones, though not all of them. The sample has under 150,000 clones; 80% to 90% are singletons. The sequenced sample consisted of PBMCs. These TCRs come from a woman aged 40-49 years in good health and CMV-seropositive.

This rearrangement joins TRBV7-2 to TRBJ1-2, with D maybe TRBD1 (5 bases). V was clipped by 4 bases and J by 10 bases, with 16 bases between them. Looked up from germline, CDR1 is SGHTA and CDR2 is FQGNSA. There are 13 residues in the CDR3. The CDR3 sequence is CASSWRAGTNYTF. CDR3 bases: TGTGCCAGCAGCTGGCGGGCAGGGACTAACTACACCTTC.

This clone showed up just once. V gene TRBV27 combines with J gene TRBJ2-2; TRBD1 matches 9 bases. V lost 5 bases, J lost 8 bases, and 9 bases stayed unmatched. Germline V gene data show CDR1 as MNHEY and CDR2 as SMNVEV (reference sequence). The CDR3 runs to 15 residues. The CDR3 is CASSPGTGYAGELFF. The CDR3 region has the DNA TGTGCCAGCAGTCCCGGGACAGGGTATGCGGGGGAGCTGTTTTTT.

This chain connects TRBV7-9 to TRBJ1-1; possible D gene TRBD1, 6 bases. CDR1 and CDR2 from the germline V gene are SEHNR and FQNEAQ (reference sequence). V dropped 4 bases and J dropped 0 bases, with 12 bases sitting between them. The CDR3 contains 15 residues. The chain's CDR3 is CASSWEGQMNTEAFF. CDR3 sequence (DNA): TGTGCCAGCAGCTGGGAAGGACAGATGAACACTGAAGCTTTCTTT.

This clone was seen a few times. The V and J genes are TRBV4-1 and TRBJ2-1; 12 bases fit TRBD2. With 0 bases clipped from V and 8 bases from J, the junction kept 11 bases outside the gene matches. CDR1 is MGHRA, CDR2 YSYEKL, per germline. CDR3 size: 18 residues. As DNA, the CDR3 is TGCGCCAGCAGCCAAGATAGGGGGCTAGCGGGAGGGGAGGATGAGCAGTTCTTC. Amino acid sequence: CASSQDRGLAGGEDEQFF.

As regards this clone: Other nucleotide sequences in the sample specify the same CDR3. This chain joins TRBV15 and TRBJ1-5; a possible D gene is TRBD1 (5 bases). Germline V gives CDR1 LNHNV, CDR2 YYDKDF (reference sequence). The CDR3 totals 15 residues. Between the trimmed V and J ends, which lost 0 bases and 6 bases, there was a span of 12 bases. The CDR3 loop reads CATSRDRGGGQPQHF. In DNA, the CDR3 is TGTGCCACCAGCAGAGATCGTGGGGGAGGTCAGCCCCAGCATTTT.

The chain combines TRBV5-4 with TRBJ2-1; TRBD2 matches 11 bases. Trimming at V came to 4 bases and at J to 7 bases, leaving 10 bases not matched to a gene. The CDR3 totals 16 residues. Germline lookup yields CDR1 SGHNT and CDR2 YYREEE (reference sequence). Here the CDR3 DNA reads TGTGCCAGCAGCGAGCTAGCGGGAGGAACATATAATGAGCAGTTCTTC. Its translation: CASSELAGGTYNEQFF.

The V call is TRBV11-2, the J call TRBJ2-1; possibly TRBD1 for D (6 bases). The CDR3 has 15 amino acids. The germline gives CDR1 SGHAT, CDR2 FQNNGV. The ends were cut back, 3 bases at V and 5 bases at J, with 14 bases in the middle. CDR3 in DNA: TGTGCCAGCAGCTTGGGGGCAGGGGTGGACAATGAGCAGTTCTTC. Its translation: CASSLGAGVDNEQFF.

This clone was seen a few times. The chain combines TRBV5-1 with TRBJ1-6, with 8 nucleotides matching TRBD1. The CDR3 runs to 14 residues. Germline CDR1 reads SGHRS; CDR2 reads YFSETQ. V lost 5 bases and J lost 8; bases outside the gene matches: 6. The CDR3 reads CASSKDRAYSPLHF. In DNA, the CDR3 is TGCGCCAGCAGTAAGGACAGGGCGTATTCACCCCTCCACTTT.

V and J are TRBV29-1 and TRBJ2-1; 7 nucleotides align to TRBD2. Looked up from germline, CDR1 is SQVTM and CDR2 is ANQGSEA. V lost 6 bases, J lost 8 bases, and 7 bases stayed unmatched. The CDR3 spans 12 residues. CDR3 in amino acids: CSVPWTRHEQFF. Here the CDR3 DNA reads TGCAGCGTGCCCTGGACTAGGCATGAGCAGTTCTTC.

The chain uses TRBV27 and TRBJ2-7, with 8 bases matching TRBD2. The junction had 8 bases not matched to a gene; V was cut back by 1 base and J by 3 bases. Germline CDR1 and CDR2: MNHEY and SMNVEV (reference sequence). The CDR3 runs 16 residues. The CDR3 protein is CASSLFPNGRDYEQYF. For the CDR3, the DNA is TGTGCCAGCAGTTTATTTCCTAACGGGAGGGACTACGAGCAGTACTTC.

The CDR3 bases are TGTGCCAGTAGTGGGGGGACCCCCGGCCCAAACTATGGCTACACCTTC. As protein: CASSGGTPGPNYGYTF. The chain employs TRBV19 and TRBJ1-2; D possibly corresponds to TRBD1 (5 bases). The CDR3 sequence is 16 residues long. The V end was cut by 5 bases, the J end by 2 bases, with 18 bases between. In germline, CDR1 is LNHDA, CDR2 SQIVND (reference sequence).

CDR3 DNA: TGCGCCAGCAGCCGCCGACAGGGATCCTCAGATACGCAGTATTTT. Its translation is CASSRRQGSSDTQYF. This chain connects TRBV5-1 to TRBJ2-3; 7 positions match TRBD1. Unmatched junction bases numbered 9, after V lost 4 bases and J lost 4 bases. The CDR3 covers 15 residues. CDR1 and CDR2 (germline): SGHRS, YFSETQ. Full variable domain (missing parts from reference TRBV5-1 and TRBJ2-3): KAGVTQTPRYLIKTRGQQVTLSCSPISGHRSVSWYQQTPGQGLQFLFEYFSETQRNKGNFPGRFSGRQFSNSRSEMNVSTLELGDSALYLCASSRRQGSSDTQYFGPGTRLTVL.

V gene TRBV5-5 combines with J gene TRBJ1-2; D is uncertain. The V end lost 1 base, the J end lost 6 bases, and 13 bases lay between the germline ends. The CDR3 contains 14 residues. Looked up from germline, CDR1 is SGHKS and CDR2 is YYEKEE (reference sequence). In DNA, the CDR3 is TGTGCCAGCAGCTTGCGATGGTCGGGAGATGGCTACACCTTC. It translates to CASSLRWSGDGYTF.

The V and J genes are TRBV6-1 and TRBJ1-1, with D perhaps TRBD1 (6 bases). From germline, CDR1 is MNHNS and CDR2 SASEGT. The V gene lost 5 bases and the J gene lost 1 base, with 14 bases spanning the gap. This CDR3 is 15 amino acids long. The CDR3 is CASSNPQQGNTEAFF. CDR3 DNA sequence: TGTGCCAGCAGTAACCCACAACAGGGGAACACTGAAGCTTTCTTT.

The chain couples TRBV7-2 to TRBJ2-1; 9 nucleotides line up with TRBD2. This CDR3 spans 18 amino acids. CDR1 is SGHTA, CDR2 FQGNSA, per germline. After removal of 2 bases from V and 7 bases from J, the junction contained 15 bases not matched to a gene. The DNA for the CDR3 is TGTGCCAGCAGCTTAAATACACCTAGCGGGGTACAAGGTAATGAGCAGTTCTTC. It specifies CASSLNTPSGVQGNEQFF.

This chain connects TRBV7-9 to TRBJ2-1, with 10 bases fitting TRBD2. The length of the CDR3 is 17 residues. Germline CDR1 is SEHNR and CDR2 is FQNEAQ (reference sequence). The junction had 6 bases not matched to a gene; V was cut back by 4 bases and J by 0 bases. CDR3 amino acids: CASSSHPSGGSYNEQFF. The CDR3 nucleotides are TGTGCCAGCAGCTCTCATCCTAGCGGGGGCTCCTACAATGAGCAGTTCTTC.

A note on this clone: The sample carries other DNA sequences with the same CDR3. J is TRBJ2-1 and V is TRBV5-1; D possibly corresponds to TRBD2 (6 bases). The CDR3 totals 16 residues. V gave up 0 bases and J gave up 3 bases, with 13 bases separating them. Germline V gene sequence: CDR1 SGHRS, CDR2 YFSETQ. The CDR3 DNA is TGCGCCAGCAGCTTGGTGGCGGGAACGTACTACAATGAGCAGTTCTTC. Protein sequence: CASSLVAGTYYNEQFF.

This clone was seen a few times. This chain connects TRBV4-1 to TRBJ1-4; D remains ambiguous. Germline V gene lookup returns CDR1 MGHRA and CDR2 YSYEKL. This CDR3 contains 12 residues. Trimming removed 3 bases at V and 8 bases at J, with 7 bases between. The CDR3 is CASSQNREKLFF. CDR3 nucleotides: TGCGCCAGCAGCCAGAACCGGGAAAAACTGTTTTTT.

Only a few counts were recorded for this clone. The chain combines TRBV11-2 with TRBJ2-5, with 13 bases lining up with TRBD2. With 5 bases clipped from V and 5 bases from J, the junction kept 11 bases outside the gene matches. Germline CDR1 and CDR2: SGHAT and FQNNGV. This CDR3 spans 17 amino acids. The CDR3 is CASSILGLAGPSETQYF. For the CDR3, the DNA is TGTGCCAGCAGCATATTGGGACTAGCGGGACCAAGTGAGACCCAGTACTTC.

The J gene is TRBJ1-1, the V gene TRBV18, with unresolved D. The CDR3 length is 14 residues. Trimming removed 5 bases from V and 4 bases from J, with 14 bases in between. CDR1 and CDR2 (germline): KGHSH, LQKENI. The CDR3 protein is CASSISGRGTEAFF. CDR3 sequence (DNA): TGTGCCAGCTCAATATCCGGTAGAGGCACTGAAGCTTTCTTT.

Notes on this clone: At one end the junction does not follow the germline gene, possibly because of a read error. The gene calls are TRBV7-8 and TRBJ2-5; maybe TRBD2 (6 bases). This CDR3 is built from 16 residues. The germline V gene has CDR1 SGHVS and CDR2 FQNEAQ. CDR3: CAGSSRLVEVQETQYF. In DNA, the CDR3 is TGTGCCGGCAGCTCGAGACTAGTAGAGGTGCAAGAGACCCAGTACTTC. The whole variable domain, filled in from reference TRBV7-8 and TRBJ2-5, reads GAGVSQSPRYKVAKRGQDVALRCDPISGHVSLFWYQQALGQGPEFLTYFQNEAQLDKSGLPSDRFFAERPEGSVSTLKIQRTQQEDSAVYLCAGSSRLVEVQETQYFGPGTRLLVL.

J is TRBJ1-6 and V is TRBV25-1, with D uncertain. The CDR3 covers 15 residues. Germline CDR1 MGHDK, CDR2 SYGVNS. V lost 1 base and J 4 bases, leaving 8 bases between the germline ends. The CDR3 DNA reads TGTGCCAGCAGTGAATTGAACACATATAATTCACCCCTCCACTTT. It yields the protein CASSELNTYNSPLHF.

The rearrangement links TRBV7-9 to TRBJ2-5, with D possibly TRBD2 on 6 matching bases. Trimming cost V 4 bases and J 2 bases, with 11 bases left between them. The CDR3 has 14 residues. CDR1 and CDR2 from the germline V gene are SEHNR and FQNEAQ (reference sequence). In DNA form, the CDR3 reads TGTGCCAGCAGCTACGGACTAAATCAAGAGACCCAGTACTTC. As protein: CASSYGLNQETQYF. Variable domain in full (rest from reference TRBV7-9 and TRBJ2-5): DTGVSQNPRHKITKRGQNVTFRCDPISEHNRLYWYRQTLGQGPEFLTYFQNEAQLEKSRLLSDRFSAERPKGSFSTLEIQRTEQGDSAMYLCASSYGLNQETQYFGPGTRLLVL.

The CDR3 protein is CAISAAEGGYTF. CDR3 bases: TGTGCCATCAGTGCGGCAGAGGGTGGCTACACCTTC. The chain links TRBV10-3 to TRBJ1-2; no reliable D call. This CDR3 comprises 12 residues. The V gene lost 4 bases and the J gene lost 7 bases, with 10 bases spanning the gap. Germline V lookup: CDR1 ENHRY, CDR2 SYGVKD.

This clone was counted only a few times. The chain recombines TRBV19 with TRBJ1-2; perhaps TRBD1 as D (5 bases). Germline values: CDR1 LNHDA, CDR2 SQIVND (reference sequence). CDR3 length: 14 amino acids. V was trimmed by 4 bases and J by 4 bases, leaving 13 bases between them. CDR3 bases: TGTGCCAGTAGTACCCGACAGAATTCCTATGGCTACACCTTC. Translating it yields CASSTRQNSYGYTF.

The chain links TRBV9 to TRBJ2-3; 9 bases agree with TRBD1. Germline V gives CDR1 SGDLS, CDR2 YYNGEE. The CDR3 covers 17 residues. Trimming at V came to 1 base and at J to 4 bases, leaving 10 bases not matched to a gene. The CDR3 protein is CASSVPMTGGVADTQYF. In DNA form, the CDR3 reads TGTGCCAGCAGCGTACCTATGACAGGGGGTGTCGCAGATACGCAGTATTTT.

This clone was seen a single time. Here the CDR3 DNA reads TGTGCCAGTAGTATTAACGGGGAAAAAGAGACCCAGTACTTC. Translated: CASSINGEKETQYF. This rearrangement joins TRBV19 to TRBJ2-5; perhaps TRBD2 as D (5 bases). Germline loops: CDR1 LNHDA, CDR2 SQIVND (reference sequence). V lost 3 bases to trimming and J lost 3 bases, with 11 bases between them. CDR3 length: 14 residues. Full variable domain (outside the CDR3, taken from reference TRBV19 and TRBJ2-5): DGGITQSPKYLFRKEGQNVTLSCEQNLNHDAMYWYRQDPGQGLRLIYYSQIVNDFQKGDIAEGYSVSREKKESFPLTVTSAQKNPTAFYLCASSINGEKETQYFGPGTRLLVL.

The chain recombines TRBV9 with TRBJ1-2; tentative D call: TRBD1 (5 bases). In germline, CDR1 is SGDLS, CDR2 YYNGEE. The ends were cut back, 7 bases at V and 5 bases at J, with 9 bases in the middle. This CDR3 has 11 residues. CDR3 region: CASSGGYGYTF. The DNA of the CDR3 is TGTGCCAGCTCCGGGGGGTATGGCTACACCTTC.

The table lists this clone with a count of one. The chain recombines TRBV30 with TRBJ1-6; no definite D call. Germline assignment: CDR1 GTSNPN and CDR2 SVGIG (reference sequence). This CDR3 spans 13 amino acids. Between the trimmed V and J ends, which lost 0 bases and 12 bases, there was a span of 12 bases. The DNA for the CDR3 is TGTGCCTGGAGTGTACAAGTGGCAGGACCCCTCCACTTT. It specifies CAWSVQVAGPLHF.